This T cell receptor (beta chain) derives from a study of blood T cell repertoires in COVID-19. Produced via immunoSEQ multiplex PCR; TCRdb's table is partial and in-frame only. The table records hundreds of thousands of clones, approximately 86% of them present only once. Deletions cut 5 bases from V and 6 bases from J, with 16 bases between. The CDR3 has 14 residues. Germline-derived CDR1 and CDR2 are MRHNA and SNTAGT. The specimen sequenced was PBMCs or T cells enriched from blood (not recorded which). The clonotype comes from a woman aged 35 to 49 with acute COVID-19. This chain connects TRBV6-4 to TRBJ1-2; a weak D match, TRBD1 (5 bases). CDR3 loop: CASSRDWTNDGYTF. DNA for the CDR3: TGTGCCAGCAGTCGAGATTGGACAAACGATGGCTACACCTTC.